What follows are 14 T cell receptor beta chains derived from one specimen sequenced in a study of T cells after posttransplantation cyclophosphamide. Data came from immunoSEQ multiplex PCR; TCRdb stores just in-frame clones and leaves some out. Observed in the sample are more than 1,500 clones, none of them singletons. Treatment was busulfan-fludarabine conditioning, a marrow graft, and cyclophosphamide on days +3 and +4. The sequencing used PBMCs, collected approximately 390 days after allogeneic stem cell transplant with posttransplant cyclophosphamide. These receptors originate from a male patient aged 55 to 69 who received an allogeneic stem cell transplant from an unrelated donor, was CMV-positive, and had acute and chronic GVHD. Some T cells may have originated in the graft donor.

This chain joins TRBV5-6 and TRBJ1-3; D remains unclear. The CDR3 contains 15 residues. CDR1 and CDR2 from the germline V gene are SGHDT and YYEEEE. V lost 1 base and J lost 4, with 12 bases in between. This CDR3 reads CASSLWVRRGNTIYF. CDR3 nucleotides: TGTGCCAGCAGCTTGTGGGTGCGGAGGGGAAACACCATATATTTT. Combining the CDR3 with reference TRBV5-6 and TRBJ1-3 gives the whole variable domain DAGVTQSPTHLIKTRGQQVTLRCSPKSGHDTVSWYQQALGQGPQFIFQYYEEEERQRGNFPDRFSGHQFPNYSSELNVNALLLGDSALYLCASSLWVRRGNTIYFGEGSWLTVV.

This clone ranks as medium-sized. The chain uses TRBV27 and TRBJ2-7, with 10 bases fitting TRBD2. CDR1 and CDR2 (germline): MNHEY, SMNVEV (reference sequence). CDR3 size: 15 residues. The trim removed 6 bases at V and 5 bases at J, leaving 10 bases unmatched. In DNA form, the CDR3 reads TGTGCCAGCAGCAATTTAGGACTAGCGGCCGACGAGCAGTACTTC. Translating gives CASSNLGLAADEQYF.

By sample fraction, this clone is medium-sized. The chain couples TRBV29-1 to TRBJ2-5; TRBD2 is a possible D gene (6 bases). CDR3 length equals 12 residues. Germline V gives CDR1 SQVTM, CDR2 ANQGSEA. Between the trimmed V and J ends, which lost 1 base and 7 bases, there was a span of 10 bases. The CDR3 is CSVEAGAGTQYF. In DNA form, the CDR3 reads TGCAGCGTTGAAGCGGGAGCGGGGACCCAGTACTTC.

By frequency in the sample, this clone is medium-sized. The chain employs TRBV27 and TRBJ2-2; perhaps TRBD1 as D (5 bases). Trimming stripped 4 bases from V and 2 bases from J, with 8 bases between. The CDR3 is made up of 14 amino acids. Germline lookup yields CDR1 MNHEY and CDR2 SMNVEV (reference sequence). The CDR3 loop is CASSSGPNTGELFF. DNA of the CDR3: TGTGCCAGCAGTTCAGGGCCCAACACCGGGGAGCTGTTTTTT.

In its sample, this clone ranks as medium-sized. The V and J genes are TRBV2 and TRBJ2-7; D call uncertain. There are 13 residues in the CDR3. Trimming removed 8 bases from V and 2 bases from J, with 13 bases in between. Germline V gene lookup returns CDR1 SNHLY and CDR2 FYNNEI. This chain's CDR3 is CASGPGIPYEQYF. CDR3 coding DNA: TGTGCCAGCGGGCCCGGTATACCCTACGAGCAGTACTTC.

Many counts were recorded for this clone. The V call is TRBV19, the J call TRBJ1-5, with D possibly TRBD1 on 6 matching bases. Per germline, CDR1 LNHDA and CDR2 SQIVND (reference sequence). V lost 6 bases and J lost 6, with 15 bases in between. The CDR3 is 14 amino acids. CDR3 nucleotides: TGTGCCAGTAGACTAACAGGGTCCGGTCAGCCCCAGCATTTT. Protein product: CASRLTGSGQPQHF.

This clone appeared many times. V gene TRBV7-2 combines with J gene TRBJ2-1, with D possibly matching TRBD2 (5 bases). The CDR3 spans 17 residues. Trimming removed 5 bases from V and 1 base from J, with 18 bases in between. Germline lookup yields CDR1 SGHTA and CDR2 FQGNSA. CDR3 amino acids: CASSPRWRVRSYNEQFF. The CDR3 DNA reads TGTGCCAGCAGCCCTCGGTGGCGGGTACGATCCTACAATGAGCAGTTCTTC.

This sequence joins TRBV27 and TRBJ2-2; 8 bases align to TRBD1. V lost 5 bases, J lost 6 bases, and 8 bases stayed unmatched. CDR1 MNHEY and CDR2 SMNVEV come from the germline V gene (reference sequence). This CDR3 spans 15 amino acids. CDR3 DNA sequence: TGTGCCAGCAGTAGGACAGGGATCGTATCCGGGGAGCTGTTTTTT. Translated, it gives CASSRTGIVSGELFF.

This clone is termed large. The chain has TRBV5-4 and TRBJ2-3; 7 bases map to TRBD2. V lost 3 bases to trimming and J lost 2 bases; unmatched junction nucleotides: 6. Germline CDR1 and CDR2: SGHNT and YYREEE (reference sequence). The CDR3 has 15 amino acids. The CDR3 protein is CASSWGGAITDTQYF. For the CDR3, the DNA is TGTGCCAGCAGCTGGGGAGGGGCTATCACAGATACGCAGTATTTT.

By proportion, this clone is medium-sized. V is TRBV4-3 and J is TRBJ1-4; a weak D match, TRBD1 (6 bases). The V gene's germline CDR1 is LGHNA and CDR2 YSLEER. The V end lost 0 bases, the J end lost 8 bases, and 13 bases lay between the germline ends. The CDR3 extends over 15 amino acids. The CDR3 protein is CASSQDRGGWEKLFF. DNA for the CDR3: TGCGCCAGCAGCCAAGATCGAGGGGGTTGGGAAAAACTGTTTTTT.

This clone is medium-sized by share. The chain joins TRBV14 to TRBJ2-2; no reliable D call. Germline-derived CDR1 and CDR2 are SGHDN and FVKESK. V lost 1 base to trimming and J lost 5 bases, with 5 bases between them. The CDR3 is made up of 13 amino acids. The CDR3 loop is CASSQVRTGELFF. In nucleotides, the CDR3 is TGTGCCAGCAGCCAAGTACGGACCGGGGAGCTGTTTTTT.

This clone ranks as medium-sized. The chain is built from TRBV30 and TRBJ2-2, with D tentatively TRBD2 (6 bases). V lost 5 bases and J 5 bases, leaving 12 bases between the germline ends. CDR1 is GTSNPN, CDR2 SVGIG, per germline (reference sequence). The length of the CDR3 is 13 residues. The CDR3 nucleotides read TGTGCCTGGCTTGGACTATTGACCGGGGAGCTGTTTTTT. This encodes CAWLGLLTGELFF.

This clone is termed medium-sized (0.01 to 0.1%). V is TRBV4-3 and J is TRBJ1-4; D is possibly TRBD1 (5 bases). Per germline, CDR1 LGHNA and CDR2 YSLEER. V lost 0 bases and J 4 bases, leaving 12 bases between the germline ends. The CDR3 covers 16 residues. The CDR3 loop reads CASSQDRAGVNEKLFF. The CDR3 nucleotides read TGCGCCAGCAGCCAAGACAGGGCCGGAGTTAATGAAAAACTGTTTTTT.

J is TRBJ1-2 and V is TRBV9; D gene uncertain. This CDR3 has 14 amino acids. Looked up from germline, CDR1 is SGDLS and CDR2 is YYNGEE. V shed 2 bases and J shed 0 bases, with 8 bases lying between them. CDR3 region: CASSVTSTNYGYTF. In DNA form, the CDR3 reads TGTGCCAGCAGCGTCACCAGTACTAACTATGGCTACACCTTC.